This T cell receptor beta chain was sequenced in a study of T-cell memory formation after mild COVID-19. Study-level information: Across donors, TCR clusters were largely donor specific.

Using its own MiXCR run on the 5' RACE reads, TCRdb lists one record per CDR3 protein. Of roughly 450,000 distinct CDR3 sequences in the sample, 18% are singletons; the top ten hold roughly 12%. Study-wide results and caveats: Day 15 to 85 contractors were CD4/CD8 balanced; later expanders leaned CD4+.

About this clonotype itself: Its target is not known.

Germline CDR1 reads SEHNR; CDR2 reads FQNEAQ (reference sequence). This CDR3 is 16 amino acids long. The V segment lost 1 base and the J segment 6 bases; nucleotides outside the gene matches: 10. The sequencing input was PBMCs or a T cell subset sorted from them (not recorded which). The source is an adult woman who had mild COVID-19 (a few samples of this study predate the infection). Cell type and time point are not known. V and J are TRBV7-9 and TRBJ1-2, with 8 bases fitting TRBD1. In DNA, the CDR3 is TGTGCCAGCAGCTTAGTTGGAGACAGGGGCGGGAATGGCTACACCTTC. As protein: CASSLVGDRGGNGYTF.